Below are 15 T cell receptor beta chains sequenced from a single sample in a study of blood T cell repertoires in COVID-19. Here immunoSEQ multiplex PCR was the method, and the copy in TCRdb shows in-frame clones only, minus some. The repertoire consists of about 320,000 clones, with under 95% occurring once and the leading ten covering 2% to 3%. The source material was PBMCs or T cells enriched from blood (not recorded which). All receptors derive from a man aged 60-69 years who had recovered from COVID-19.

The chain has TRBV6-2 or TRBV6-3 and TRBJ1-5; unclear D gene. Germline V gives CDR1 MNHEY, CDR2 SVGEGT. V lost 2 bases and J lost 3, with 8 bases in between. The CDR3 sequence is 14 residues long. CDR3 residues: CASSYVASNQPQHF. CDR3 nucleotides: TGTGCCAGCAGTTACGTAGCATCCAATCAGCCCCAGCATTTT.

The chain employs TRBV7-9 and TRBJ1-1, with a tentative D call TRBD1 (6 bases). CDR3 length equals 15 residues. In germline, CDR1 is SEHNR, CDR2 FQNEAQ (reference sequence). V shed 3 bases and J shed 1 base, with 12 bases lying between them. The CDR3 reads CASSFTRTENTEAFF. CDR3 bases: TGTGCCAGCAGCTTCACCAGGACAGAGAACACTGAAGCTTTCTTT. Full variable domain (outside the CDR3, taken from reference TRBV7-9 and TRBJ1-1): DTGVSQNPRHKITKRGQNVTFRCDPISEHNRLYWYRQTLGQGPEFLTYFQNEAQLEKSRLLSDRFSAERPKGSFSTLEIQRTEQGDSAMYLCASSFTRTENTEAFFGQGTRLTVV.

The rearrangement links TRBV11-3 to TRBJ1-4; TRBD1 aligns across 7 bases. Germline loops: CDR1 SGHNT, CDR2 YENEEA. Trimming at V came to 1 base and at J to 8 bases, leaving 10 bases not matched to a gene. The CDR3 is made up of 16 amino acids. CDR3: CASSLVTFRDSEKLFF. DNA of the CDR3: TGTGCCAGCAGCTTAGTGACGTTTCGGGACAGCGAAAAACTGTTTTTT.

The chain carries TRBV3-1 (or the pseudogene TRBV3-2) and TRBJ1-1, with TRBD1 matching over 10 bases. The CDR3 runs 17 residues. The V gene's germline CDR1 is LGHDT and CDR2 YNNKEL (reference sequence). V lost 0 bases, J lost 0 bases, and 4 bases stayed unmatched. The CDR3 nucleotides are TGTGCCAGCAGCCAAGATAGACAGGGGGCGGTGAACACTGAAGCTTTCTTT. The encoded protein is CASSQDRQGAVNTEAFF.

The chain joins TRBV9 to TRBJ2-2, with D tentatively TRBD2 (7 bases). CDR3 length: 16 residues. Trimming removed 6 bases from V and 4 bases from J, with 19 bases in between. Germline V gene data show CDR1 as SGDLS and CDR2 as YYNGEE. The CDR3: CASNPQAGAATGELFF. The CDR3 DNA is TGTGCCAGCAACCCACAGGCGGGGGCAGCCACCGGGGAGCTGTTTTTT. Looking up the rest from reference TRBV9 and TRBJ2-2 gives the full variable domain: DSGVTQTPKHLITATGQRVTLRCSPRSGDLSVYWYQQSLDQGLQFLIQYYNGEERAKGNILERFSAQQFPDLHSELNLSSLELGDSALYFCASNPQAGAATGELFFGEGSRLTVL.

This clone was picked up one time. The chain has TRBV7-9 and TRBJ2-1, with TRBD2 matching over 11 bases. The V gene end was trimmed by 3 bases and the J gene end by 3 bases; junction bases not matched to a gene: 1. Germline V gene data show CDR1 as SEHNR and CDR2 as FQNEAQ (reference sequence). This CDR3 has 15 residues. This CDR3 reads CASSLTSGNYNEQFF. Written as DNA, the CDR3 is TGTGCCAGCAGCTTGACTAGCGGGAACTACAATGAGCAGTTCTTC.

The chain employs TRBV25-1 and TRBJ2-5; 11 bases are shared with TRBD1. Germline V CDR1 and CDR2: MGHDK, SYGVNS. The CDR3 is 16 residues long. Losses at the gene ends were 1 base for V and 5 bases for J; bases not matched to a gene: 6. The chain's CDR3 is CASSELRTGGAETQYF. CDR3 nucleotide sequence: TGTGCCAGCAGTGAATTAAGGACAGGGGGCGCCGAGACCCAGTACTTC.

The V and J genes are TRBV2 and TRBJ1-1, with TRBD1 matching 11 bases. The germline V gene has CDR1 SNHLY and CDR2 FYNNEI. The trim removed 11 bases at V and 3 bases at J, leaving 5 bases unmatched. CDR3 length: 13 amino acids. The DNA of the CDR3 is TGTGCCGGGGGACAGGGGGTATACACTGAAGCTTTCTTT. This codes for CAGGQGVYTEAFF.

The chain uses TRBV9 and TRBJ2-7, with 7 bases identical to TRBD2. Per germline, CDR1 SGDLS and CDR2 YYNGEE. The CDR3 is made up of 15 amino acids. V shed 2 bases, J shed 2 bases, and the junction held 7 bases outside the gene matches. The CDR3 coding sequence is TGTGCCAGCAGCGTTCGGGGGGACTCTACCTACGAGCAGTACTTC. Translated, it gives CASSVRGDSTYEQYF.

This clone has a handful of counts. Compared with germline, one end of the junction differs, possibly owing to a read error. This rearrangement joins TRBV7-8 to TRBJ2-7; 9 bases map to TRBD2. The CDR3 consists of 15 residues. CDR1 SGHVS and CDR2 FQNEAQ come from the germline V gene. CDR3 nucleotides: TGTGCCAGCACCTTAGGAGCGGGGGGCGCCTACGAGCAGTACTTC. This encodes CASTLGAGGAYEQYF.

This clone was found once. The V gene is TRBV6-5, the J gene TRBJ1-3; D remains unclear. CDR3 length: 15 residues. Trimming removed 7 bases at V and 0 bases at J, with 13 bases between. The germline gives CDR1 MNHEY, CDR2 SVGAGI. CDR3 sequence reads: CASTRARSSGNTIYF. The CDR3 DNA follows: TGTGCCAGCACCCGAGCGAGGTCCTCTGGAAACACCATATATTTT.

V is TRBV5-1 and J is TRBJ2-5; 9 bases align to TRBD2. Trimming at V came to 0 bases and at J to 2 bases, leaving 5 bases not matched to a gene. Germline lookup yields CDR1 SGHRS and CDR2 YFSETQ. The CDR3 is 16 residues long. The CDR3 DNA reads TGCGCCAGCAGCTTGGGATCAGCGGGGGGTCAAGAGACCCAGTACTTC. This sequence encodes CASSLGSAGGQETQYF.

The chain's CDR3 is CASTESPRGVGEKLFF. In DNA form, the CDR3 reads TGTGCCAGTACCGAGAGCCCCAGGGGCGTGGGTGAAAAACTGTTTTTT. V gene TRBV19 combines with J gene TRBJ1-4, with a weak D call TRBD1 (6 bases). The germline CDR1 and CDR2 sequences are LNHDA and SQIVND (reference sequence). The CDR3 sequence is 16 residues long. The V gene lost 7 bases and the J gene lost 7 bases, with 22 bases spanning the gap.

This rearrangement joins TRBV12-3 or TRBV12-4 to TRBJ2-2, with D possibly matching TRBD1 (6 bases). The germline V and J ends were trimmed by 6 bases and 6 bases, with 11 bases remaining between them. This CDR3 comprises 13 residues. The CDR3, as DNA: TGTGCCAGCAGCAAACAGGGTCCCGGGGAGCTGTTTTTT. As protein: CASSKQGPGELFF.

The V gene is TRBV3-1 (or the pseudogene TRBV3-2), the J gene TRBJ1-5; 8 bases align to TRBD1. CDR3 size: 16 residues. The V gene's germline CDR1 is LGHDT and CDR2 YNNKEL (reference sequence). The V gene end was trimmed by 0 bases and the J gene end by 2 bases; junction bases not matched to a gene: 3. The CDR3 here is CASSQDQGAGNQPQHF. As DNA, the CDR3 is TGTGCCAGCAGCCAAGATCAGGGGGCCGGCAATCAGCCCCAGCATTTT.